These T cell receptor beta chains were read from a single sample in a study of blood T cell repertoires in COVID-19. Sequenced by immunoSEQ multiplex PCR; TCRdb stores in-frame clones only, minus some. The sample holds approximately 670,000 clones, about nine tenths seen once. Source material: peripheral blood. All receptors come from a woman under 30 with acute or convalescent COVID-19. Both conserved end residues are part of each CDR3. A D gene is named only where the DNA matches it firmly. Size values are once, few and many counts, or a class for expanded clones, and some rows have none.

v_gene: TRBV28; abundance: -; d_gene: -; len: 15; j_gene: TRBJ2-4; CDR3aa: CASSLQSIAKNIQYF; CDR3nt: TGTGCCAGCAGTTTGCAGTCGATAGCCAAAAACATTCAGTACTTC
v_gene: TRBV5-1; abundance: -; d_gene: -; len: 14; j_gene: TRBJ1-3; CDR3aa: CASRQTGSGNTIYF; CDR3nt: TGCGCCAGCAGACAGACAGGCTCTGGAAACACCATATATTTT
v_gene: TRBV18; abundance: -; d_gene: -; len: 13; j_gene: TRBJ1-5; CDR3aa: CASSLSSHQPQHF; CDR3nt: TGTGCCAGCTCACTTAGCAGCCATCAGCCCCAGCATTTT
v_gene: TRBV7-9; abundance: -; d_gene: -; len: 13; j_gene: TRBJ1-3; CDR3aa: CATSGPSGNTIYF; CDR3nt: TGTGCCACCTCAGGCCCCTCTGGAAACACCATATATTTT
v_gene: TRBV5-7; abundance: -; d_gene: -; len: 15; j_gene: TRBJ1-1; CDR3aa: CASSLGARVNTEAFF; CDR3nt: TGTGCCAGCAGCTTGGGAGCCAGGGTGAACACTGAAGCTTTCTTT
v_gene: TRBV7-9; abundance: -; d_gene: -; len: 15; j_gene: TRBJ1-3; CDR3aa: CASSLEHLSGNTIYF; CDR3nt: TGTGCCAGCAGCTTAGAGCACCTCTCTGGAAACACCATATATTTT
v_gene: TRBV6-2/TRBV6-3; abundance: few; d_gene: -; len: 12; j_gene: TRBJ1-1; CDR3aa: CASSYPPSGAFF; CDR3nt: TGTGCCAGCAGTTACCCGCCGTCGGGGGCTTTCTTT
v_gene: TRBV13; abundance: -; d_gene: -; len: 10; j_gene: TRBJ1-1; CDR3aa: CASTIPEAFF; CDR3nt: TGTGCCAGCACCATCCCTGAAGCTTTCTTT
v_gene: TRBV29-1; abundance: -; d_gene: -; len: 14; j_gene: TRBJ1-2; CDR3aa: CSVDLRDFDYGYTF; CDR3nt: TGCAGCGTTGACCTACGGGACTTTGACTATGGCTACACCTTC
v_gene: TRBV7-8; abundance: -; d_gene: TRBD2; len: 19; j_gene: TRBJ2-7; CDR3aa: CASSLVFSGLAETTYEQYF; CDR3nt: TGTGCCAGCAGCTTAGTTTTCTCCGGACTAGCTGAAACCACCTACGAGCAGTACTTC
v_gene: TRBV6-1; abundance: -; d_gene: TRBD1; len: 13; j_gene: TRBJ2-5; CDR3aa: CASSDGQGETQYF; CDR3nt: TGTGCCAGCAGTGACGGACAGGGGGAGACCCAGTACTTC